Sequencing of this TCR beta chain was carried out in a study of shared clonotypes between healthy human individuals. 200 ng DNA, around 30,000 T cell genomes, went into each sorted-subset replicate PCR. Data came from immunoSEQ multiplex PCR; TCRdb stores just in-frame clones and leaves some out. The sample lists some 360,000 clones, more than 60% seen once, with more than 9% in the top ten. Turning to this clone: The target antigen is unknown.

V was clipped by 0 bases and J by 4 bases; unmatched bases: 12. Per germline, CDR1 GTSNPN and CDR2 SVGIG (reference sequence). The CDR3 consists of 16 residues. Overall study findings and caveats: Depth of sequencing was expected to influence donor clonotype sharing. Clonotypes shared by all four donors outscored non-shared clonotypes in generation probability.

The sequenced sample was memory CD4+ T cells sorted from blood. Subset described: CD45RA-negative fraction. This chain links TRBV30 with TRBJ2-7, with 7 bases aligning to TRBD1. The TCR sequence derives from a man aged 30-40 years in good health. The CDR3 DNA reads TGTGCCTGGAGTGTACCGTTTGGCAGGGACAGATACGAGCAGTACTTC. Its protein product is CAWSVPFGRDRYEQYF.